The clone carrying this T cell receptor (beta chain) occurred a few times. Its target is unknown. Using immunoSEQ multiplex PCR, the repertoire was profiled, and TCRdb retains in-frame clones only, with some absent. The sample yields roughly 10,000 clones, 55% to 75% seen once. This specimen belongs to a study of CD4+ T cells in melanoma. The study, taken as a whole, reports: Neoantigen-specific CD4+ T cells in melanoma reportedly had diverse differentiation states.

The receptor's source is a human donor with melanoma. Sequenced: cells from a culture (not recorded whether cultured in vitro).

CDR3 residues: CASSLERGNTIYF. CDR3 nucleotides: TGTGCCAGCAGCCTCGAGAGGGGCAACACCATATATTTT. V gene TRBV2 combines with J gene TRBJ1-3, with D possibly TRBD1 on 5 matching bases. Germline loops: CDR1 SNHLY, CDR2 FYNNEI. The CDR3 is 13 amino acids. Deletions cut 6 bases from V and 7 bases from J, with 13 bases between.